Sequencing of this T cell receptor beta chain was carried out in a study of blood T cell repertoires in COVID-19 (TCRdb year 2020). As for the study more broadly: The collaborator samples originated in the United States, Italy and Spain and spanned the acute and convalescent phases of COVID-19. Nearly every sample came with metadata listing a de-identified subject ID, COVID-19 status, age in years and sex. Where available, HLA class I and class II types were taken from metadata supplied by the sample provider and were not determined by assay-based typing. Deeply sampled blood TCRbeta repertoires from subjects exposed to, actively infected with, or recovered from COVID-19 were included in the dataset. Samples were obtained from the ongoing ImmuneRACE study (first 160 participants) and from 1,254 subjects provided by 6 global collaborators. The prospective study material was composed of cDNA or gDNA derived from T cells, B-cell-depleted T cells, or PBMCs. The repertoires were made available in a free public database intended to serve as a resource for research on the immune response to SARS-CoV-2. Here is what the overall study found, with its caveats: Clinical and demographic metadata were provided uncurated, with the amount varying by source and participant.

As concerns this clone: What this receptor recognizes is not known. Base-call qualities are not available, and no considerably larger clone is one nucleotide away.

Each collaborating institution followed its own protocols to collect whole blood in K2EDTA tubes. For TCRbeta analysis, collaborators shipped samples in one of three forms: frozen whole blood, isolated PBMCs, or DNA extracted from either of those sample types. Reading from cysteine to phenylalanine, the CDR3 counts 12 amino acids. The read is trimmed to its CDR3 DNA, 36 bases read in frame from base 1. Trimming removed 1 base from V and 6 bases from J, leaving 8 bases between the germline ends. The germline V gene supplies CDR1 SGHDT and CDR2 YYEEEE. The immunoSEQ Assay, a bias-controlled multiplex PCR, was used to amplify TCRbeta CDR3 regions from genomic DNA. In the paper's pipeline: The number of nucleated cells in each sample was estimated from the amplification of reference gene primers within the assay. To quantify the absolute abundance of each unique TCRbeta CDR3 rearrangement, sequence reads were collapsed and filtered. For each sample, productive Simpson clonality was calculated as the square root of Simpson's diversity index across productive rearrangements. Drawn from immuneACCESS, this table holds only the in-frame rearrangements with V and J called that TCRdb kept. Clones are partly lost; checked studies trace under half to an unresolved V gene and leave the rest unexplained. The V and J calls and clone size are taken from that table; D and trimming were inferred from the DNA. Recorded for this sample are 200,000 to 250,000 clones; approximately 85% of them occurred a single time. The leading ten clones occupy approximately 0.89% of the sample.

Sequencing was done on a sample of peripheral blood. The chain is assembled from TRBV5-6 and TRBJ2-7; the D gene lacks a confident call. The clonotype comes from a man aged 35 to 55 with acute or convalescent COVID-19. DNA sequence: TGTGCCAGCAGCTTGTCTCCCTTCGAGCAGTACTTC. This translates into CASSLSPFEQYF.